The 30 T cell receptor beta chains below were found in one sample sequenced in a study of regulatory T cells in long-lasting Graves disease. Investigators prepared the TCR beta libraries by applying iRepertoire HTBI primers and Arm-PCR of CDR3 regions. Each CDR3 protein is one row after TCRdb ran MiXCR on the multiplex PCR reads. This table has about 320,000 distinct CDR3 sequences, about 18% appearing once. Sample time point: newly diagnosed GD, antithyroid drugs for less than 3 months. The TCR library used RNA extracted from PBMCs. This sample comprised peripheral blood mononuclear cells (PBMCs), obtained at new diagnosis, from a patient treated with antithyroid drugs. These receptors were collected from a female donor with Graves disease.

The chain is built from TRBV19 and TRBJ2-5, with 9 bases aligning to TRBD1. From germline, CDR1 is LNHDA and CDR2 SQIVND (reference sequence). The CDR3 has 17 residues. V lost 1 base to trimming and J lost 5 bases; unmatched junction nucleotides: 11. In DNA form, the CDR3 reads TGTGCCAGTAGTATAGTCCACGGGACAGGGTCAGGGGAGACCCAGTACTTC. This gives the protein CASSIVHGTGSGETQYF.

Turning to this clonotype: A much larger clone differs from this one at a single base, so this may be a read error. This chain connects TRBV6-2 or TRBV6-3 to TRBJ1-6; D gene unclear. The germline V gene encodes CDR1 MNHEY and CDR2 SVGEGT. CDR3 length equals 19 residues. Trimming pared 6 bases from V and 0 bases from J, leaving 21 bases between. CDR3: CASRYTSPRVSSYNSPLHF. CDR3 bases: TGTGCCAGCAGATACACATCGCCCCGCGTGAGCTCCTATAATTCACCCCTCCACTTT.

The DNA of the CDR3 is TGTGCCAGCAGTTTAGTTAAGAGCGATAGGGGGGGCTACACCTTC. Translation gives CASSLVKSDRGGYTF. V and J are TRBV12-3 or TRBV12-4 and TRBJ1-2; possible D gene TRBD1, 6 bases. Trimming took 1 base from V and 8 from J, leaving 17 bases between them. The CDR3 runs 15 residues.

The V and J genes are TRBV14 and TRBJ2-7; perhaps TRBD1 as D (5 bases). Germline CDR1 reads SGHDN; CDR2 reads FVKESK. The CDR3 has 14 residues. The ends were cut back, 5 bases at V and 3 bases at J, with 14 bases in the middle. The CDR3 sequence: CASSGASSDYEQYF. CDR3 sequence (DNA): TGTGCCAGCAGCGGGGCTAGTTCGGACTACGAGCAGTACTTC.

This clonotype was seen a handful of times. The chain is built from TRBV5-1 and TRBJ1-5; D call uncertain. Trimming shortened V by 1 base and J by 5 bases, and 19 bases separated the two germline ends. CDR1 SGHRS and CDR2 YFSETQ come from the germline V gene. The CDR3 runs to 17 residues. The CDR3 DNA sequence: TGCGCCAGCAGCTTGAGTAAGCGGACCCCCCTCGATCAGCCCCAGCATTTT. Protein sequence: CASSLSKRTPLDQPQHF.

This clonotype was picked up a small number of times. The chain uses TRBV5-1 and TRBJ1-5, with D tentatively TRBD1 (5 bases). This CDR3 region has 15 residues. V lost 5 bases and J lost 0, with 12 bases in between. Germline V gene sequence: CDR1 SGHRS, CDR2 YFSETQ. The CDR3 loop is CASSRQPDSNQPQHF. CDR3 bases: TGCGCCAGCAGTCGACAGCCTGATAGCAATCAGCCCCAGCATTTT.

Many counts were recorded for this clonotype. The chain joins TRBV15 to TRBJ2-1; 8 positions match TRBD2. This CDR3 is 20 amino acids long. Germline CDR1 reads LNHNV; CDR2 reads YYDKDF (reference sequence). Trimming at V came to 0 bases and at J to 0 bases, leaving 13 bases not matched to a gene. The DNA for the CDR3 is TGTGCCACCAGCAGAGAACCCGCCCGGGAGCGGGAGATCTCCTACAATGAGCAGTTCTTC. Encoded protein: CATSREPAREREISYNEQFF.

This clonotype has more than one count but fewer than ten. V and J are TRBV6-1 and TRBJ2-4; perhaps TRBD1 as D (5 bases). Trimming removed 6 bases from V and 2 bases from J, with 17 bases in between. Germline CDR1 reads MNHNS; CDR2 reads SASEGT. This CDR3 has 16 amino acids. Here the CDR3 reads CASSLLRQGSKNIQYF. DNA of the CDR3: TGTGCCAGCAGCCTCCTTAGGCAGGGATCCAAAAACATTCAGTACTTC.

With respect to this clonotype: Given a much more abundant clone one base away, this may be a read error. V is TRBV11-3 and J is TRBJ2-5, with 7 bases identical to TRBD2. The last part of the DNA fits TRBJ2-1 better; the J call may be wrong. This CDR3 is 13 amino acids long. Germline CDR1 reads SGHNT; CDR2 reads YENEEA. This CDR3 is CAGSLGAGYEQFF. As DNA, the CDR3 is TGTGCCGGCAGCTTAGGAGCGGGATATGAGCAGTTCTTC.

This clonotype was seen many times. The chain is built from TRBV6-2 or TRBV6-3 and TRBJ2-1, with TRBD2 as a possible D gene (5 bases). V lost 7 bases, J lost 2 bases, and 12 bases lay in between. Germline V gene lookup returns CDR1 MNHEY and CDR2 SVGEGT. The CDR3 sequence is 14 residues long. The DNA for the CDR3 is TGTGCCAGCAACCGGGAACTAGCCTACAATGAGCAGTTCTTC. It translates to CASNRELAYNEQFF.

V gene TRBV3-1 combines with J gene TRBJ2-1; TRBD2 aligns across 14 bases. CDR3 length: 18 residues. Germline-derived CDR1 and CDR2 are LGHDT and YNNKEL (reference sequence). V shed 3 bases and J 0 bases; nucleotides not matched to a gene: 4. This CDR3 is CASSQGLAGAYSYNEQFF. In DNA form, the CDR3 reads TGTGCCAGCAGCCAGGGACTAGCGGGAGCATACTCCTACAATGAGCAGTTCTTC.

Points on this clonotype: A much larger clone sits a single nucleotide away, making a read error possible. The rearrangement links TRBV6-6 to TRBJ2-1; TRBD2 agrees at 10 bases. The CDR3 spans 15 residues. CDR1 is MNHNY and CDR2 is SVGAGI in the germline V gene (reference sequence). With V trimmed by 2 bases and J by 10 bases, 8 bases remained unmatched. The CDR3 loop is CASSYASGSPYEQFF. CDR3 DNA: TGTGCCAGCAGTTACGCTAGCGGGAGCCCCTACGAGCAGTTCTTC.

This clonotype has only one observation. The chain recombines TRBV6-1 with TRBJ1-5; D gene uncertain. Germline V gives CDR1 MNHNS, CDR2 SASEGT. Between the trimmed V and J ends, which lost 8 bases and 3 bases, there was a span of 17 bases. The CDR3 covers 15 residues. The CDR3 DNA is TGTGCCAGCGGGAAGGTTATCGGTTCCAATCAGCCCCAGCATTTT. Protein: CASGKVIGSNQPQHF.

At least ten counts were recorded for this clonotype. This rearrangement joins TRBV11-3 to TRBJ2-1; 12 positions match TRBD2. Germline CDR1 is SGHNT and CDR2 is YENEEA. There are 16 residues in the CDR3. The V segment lost 1 base and the J segment 6 bases; nucleotides outside the gene matches: 4. The CDR3 region has the DNA TGTGCCAGCAGCTTAGTTGGACTAGCGGGATTCAATGAGCAGTTCTTC. It yields the protein CASSLVGLAGFNEQFF.

This clonotype occurred many times. The chain is built from TRBV30 and TRBJ2-1; 12 nucleotides align to TRBD2. With V trimmed by 5 bases and J by 0 bases, 5 bases remained unmatched. The V gene's germline CDR1 is GTSNPN and CDR2 SVGIG (reference sequence). The CDR3 loop spans 16 amino acids. CDR3 region: CAWAGLAGSSYNEQFF. The CDR3 DNA sequence: TGTGCCTGGGCGGGACTAGCGGGTAGCTCCTACAATGAGCAGTTCTTC.

In this sample, this clonotype turned up many times. The chain couples TRBV6-2 or TRBV6-3 to TRBJ1-5; tentative D call: TRBD1 (5 bases). The CDR3 contains 14 residues. Germline V CDR1 and CDR2: MNHEY, SVGEGT. V lost 4 bases and J lost 1, with 8 bases in between. DNA for the CDR3: TGTGCCAGCAGTTCGCGGGACAGCAATCAGCCCCAGCATTTT. Its translation: CASSSRDSNQPQHF.

A remark on this clonotype: At one of its ends the junction is not consistent with the germline gene, which may arise from a read error. J is TRBJ2-1 and V is TRBV27, with no clear D. The CDR3 runs 15 residues. Germline assignment: CDR1 MNHEY and CDR2 SMNVEV (reference sequence). The CDR3 sequence: CVSSPLLAVYNEQFF. The CDR3 nucleotides read TGTGTCAGCAGTCCCTTGTTAGCTGTTTACAATGAGCAGTTCTTC.

Many counts were recorded for this clonotype. The gene calls are TRBV30 and TRBJ2-7; 9 bases are shared with TRBD2. This CDR3 has 13 residues. The V gene end was trimmed by 5 bases and the J gene end by 3 bases; junction bases not matched to a gene: 5. In germline, CDR1 is GTSNPN, CDR2 SVGIG (reference sequence). Here the CDR3 reads CAWGRTSDYEQYF. As DNA, the CDR3 is TGTGCCTGGGGAAGGACTAGCGACTACGAGCAGTACTTC.

Concerning this clonotype itself: One end of the junction does not line up with germline, which may come from a read error. The chain combines TRBV7-8 with TRBJ2-1; 7 nucleotides agree with TRBD2. Germline V lookup: CDR1 SGHVS, CDR2 FQNEAQ. The CDR3 is 18 residues long. The CDR3, as DNA: TGTGTCAGCAGCTCCCCCCTCTTACTAGCGAAAGATAACAATGAGCAGTTCTTC. Its translation is CVSSSPLLLAKDNNEQFF.

This clonotype appeared many times. This sequence joins TRBV10-3 and TRBJ2-1; 11 bases are shared with TRBD2. In germline, CDR1 is ENHRY, CDR2 SYGVKD. J lost 4 bases, V lost 0 bases, and 2 bases had no gene match. The CDR3 extends over 16 amino acids. The CDR3 DNA is TGTGCCATCAGTGAGTCACTAGCGGGAGTGTACAATGAGCAGTTCTTC. Its translation is CAISESLAGVYNEQFF.

This sequence joins TRBV5-4 and TRBJ2-5; 8 bases align to TRBD1. The CDR3 sequence is 16 residues long. Germline V gene sequence: CDR1 SGHNT, CDR2 YYREEE (reference sequence). Germline trimming cut 4 bases from V and 4 bases from J; bases unmatched to any gene: 12. The DNA for the CDR3 is TGTGCCAGCAGCCCCCGGACAGGGATTGCGGGAGAGACCCAGTACTTC. Amino acid sequence: CASSPRTGIAGETQYF.

Concerning this clonotype: Possible read error: a much larger clone is one base away. The CDR3 DNA follows: TGTGCCACCAGCAGAGATCGAGCCTCCCAGGAGACTTACGAGCAGTACTTC. Encoded protein: CATSRDRASQETYEQYF. The V gene is TRBV15, the J gene TRBJ2-7; no firm D call. This CDR3 spans 17 amino acids. The V gene lost 0 bases and the J gene lost 4 bases, with 19 bases spanning the gap. The germline CDR1 and CDR2 sequences are LNHNV and YYDKDF (reference sequence). The variable domain in full, completed from reference TRBV15 and TRBJ2-7, reads DAMVIQNPRYQVTQFGKPVTLSCSQTLNHNVMYWYQQKSSQAPKLLFHYYDKDFNNEADTPDNFQSRRPNTSFCFLDIRSPGLGDTAMYLCATSRDRASQETYEQYFGPGTRLTVT.

The V gene is TRBV3-1, the J gene TRBJ2-3; 7 nucleotides agree with TRBD1. CDR1 is LGHDT and CDR2 is YNNKEL in the germline V gene (reference sequence). The CDR3 is 16 amino acids. V lost 0 bases to trimming and J lost 0 bases; unmatched junction nucleotides: 3. The CDR3 DNA sequence: TGTGCCAGCAGCCAAGACTGGGGACAGAGCACAGATACGCAGTATTTT. Protein sequence: CASSQDWGQSTDTQYF.

This clonotype was recorded a few times. The chain employs TRBV5-1 and TRBJ1-5; no firm D call. This CDR3 is built from 13 residues. Germline V CDR1 and CDR2: SGHRS, YFSETQ. With 1 base removed from V and 7 bases from J, the gap between germline ends came to 9 bases. The CDR3 coding sequence is TGCGCCAGCAGCTTGATCCCCGGACAGCCCCAGCATTTT. It specifies CASSLIPGQPQHF.

This clonotype has a handful of counts. A much larger clone lies one base from this, so it may be a read error. Likely a read error: the CDR3 ends without its conserved phenylalanine or tryptophan. The chain recombines TRBV25-1 with TRBJ1-5, with D possibly TRBD1 on 5 matching bases. Trimming pared 1 base from V and 5 bases from J, leaving 9 bases between. This CDR3 is 14 amino acids long. Germline V gene lookup returns CDR1 MGHDK and CDR2 SYGVNS. As DNA, the CDR3 is TGTGCCAGCAGTGAATCGGAGGGACATCAGCCCCAGCATTCT. Translated, it gives CASSESEGHQPQHS.

This clonotype has only a few counts. The chain links TRBV5-1 to TRBJ2-7; TRBD1 matches 9 bases. Germline assignment: CDR1 SGHRS and CDR2 YFSETQ. The CDR3 spans 16 residues. Unmatched junction bases numbered 9, after V lost 0 bases and J lost 5 bases. The DNA of the CDR3 is TGCGCCAGCAGCTTGGTGGGGGGGACAGGGTCAAACGAGCAGTACTTC. Translating it yields CASSLVGGTGSNEQYF.

This clonotype appeared many times. The V call is TRBV12-3 or TRBV12-4, the J call TRBJ1-5; no reliable D call. This CDR3 has 15 residues. The V end was cut by 1 base, the J end by 4 bases, with 11 bases between. The CDR3 region is CASSLDSGANQPQHF. The CDR3 coding sequence is TGTGCCAGCAGTTTAGATTCCGGTGCGAATCAGCCCCAGCATTTT.

This clonotype was detected many times. The rearrangement joins TRBV6-5 to TRBJ2-7; 9 bases match TRBD1. CDR3 length: 16 amino acids. The germline CDR1 and CDR2 sequences are MNHEY and SVGAGI. J gave up 3 bases and V 2 bases, and 8 bases lay outside the gene matches. CDR3 loop: CASSYIGGTGLYEQYF. CDR3 DNA sequence: TGTGCCAGCAGTTACATAGGGGGGACAGGGCTCTACGAGCAGTACTTC.

The chain couples TRBV18 to TRBJ2-5, with TRBD1 matching 11 bases. Germline CDR1 is KGHSH and CDR2 is LQKENI. CDR3 length: 16 residues. The V segment lost 3 bases and the J segment 3 bases; nucleotides outside the gene matches: 6. The CDR3 sequence: CASSPTGTGGEETQYF. The DNA of the CDR3 is TGTGCCAGCTCACCGACCGGGACAGGGGGGGAAGAGACCCAGTACTTC. The whole variable domain, remainder taken from reference TRBV18 and TRBJ2-5, is NAGVMQNPRHLVRRRGQEARLRCSPMKGHSHVYWYRQLPEEGLKFMVYLQKENIIDESGMPKERFSAEFPKEGPSILRIQQVVRGDSAAYFCASSPTGTGGEETQYFGPGTRLLVL.

Ten or more counts support this clonotype. The chain has TRBV11-2 and TRBJ2-3, with TRBD1 identical over 8 bases. Germline CDR1 and CDR2: SGHAT and FQNNGV. The CDR3 loop spans 16 amino acids. V lost 3 bases to trimming and J lost 2 bases; unmatched junction nucleotides: 7. The CDR3 DNA is TGTGCCAGCAGCTTGGGACAGGCAAGTGCCACAGATACGCAGTATTTT. This codes for CASSLGQASATDTQYF.